The 9 T cell receptor beta chains given below trace back to one sample, sequenced in a study of response to subunit inactivated influenza vaccine. TCRdb fed the RT-PCR reads into MiXCR, producing one record per CDR3 protein. The sample yields hundreds of thousands of distinct CDR3 sequences, 15% to 18% seen once. Source: PBMCs from blood, taken 11 to 12 days after vaccination. These receptors were taken from a man aged 50-59 years who received an inactivated influenza vaccine.

In its sample, this clonotype was seen a few times. This chain uses TRBV6-1 with TRBJ2-7; D remains unclear. CDR3 length equals 13 residues. Deletions cut 6 bases from V and 2 bases from J, with 11 bases between. Germline CDR1 and CDR2: MNHNS and SASEGT. DNA of the CDR3: TGTGCCAGCAGGATCGCTTCTCCCTACGAGCAGTACTTC. It yields the protein CASRIASPYEQYF.

V gene TRBV4-3 combines with J gene TRBJ2-3; 8 nucleotides match TRBD1. The CDR3 sequence is 16 residues long. From germline, CDR1 is LGHNA and CDR2 YSLEER. Trimming removed 0 bases from V and 3 bases from J; junction bases left unmatched: 5. The CDR3 nucleotides read TGCGCCAGCAGCCAAGAAATTTGGACAGGGACAGATACGCAGTATTTT. It yields the protein CASSQEIWTGTDTQYF.

This clonotype was counted between two and nine times. This chain uses TRBV7-9 with TRBJ1-2; D may be TRBD1 (6 bases). Germline V gene lookup returns CDR1 SEHNR and CDR2 FQNEAQ (reference sequence). Trimming pared 3 bases from V and 2 bases from J, leaving 10 bases between. The CDR3 is made up of 14 amino acids. This chain's CDR3 is CASSLDQGNYGYTF. The CDR3 DNA reads TGTGCCAGCAGCTTGGACCAGGGGAACTATGGCTACACCTTC.

This clonotype has only a few counts. The chain combines TRBV7-6 with TRBJ2-3; the D is unclear. The CDR3 spans 14 residues. Germline V CDR1 and CDR2: SGHVS, FNYEAQ. Deletions cut 4 bases from V and 0 bases from J, with 8 bases between. The CDR3, as DNA: TGTGCCAGCAGCTCGTCAGTAAGCACAGATACGCAGTATTTT. It encodes CASSSSVSTDTQYF. The whole variable domain, remainder taken from reference TRBV7-6 and TRBJ2-3, is GAGVSQSPRYKVTKRGQDVALRCDPISGHVSLYWYRQALGQGPEFLTYFNYEAQQDKSGLPNDRFSAERPEGSISTLTIQRTEQRDSAMYRCASSSSVSTDTQYFGPGTRLTVL.

This clonotype was picked up a small number of times. The rearrangement joins TRBV7-2 to TRBJ2-5; D unresolved. V was cut by 7 bases and J by 2 bases, with 8 bases left in between. CDR3 length: 12 amino acids. The V gene's germline CDR1 is SGHTA and CDR2 FQGNSA. DNA for the CDR3: TGTGCCAGCACTAACCAGCAAGAGACCCAGTACTTC. Translation: CASTNQQETQYF.

In this sample, this clonotype turned up a few times. This chain links TRBV5-1 with TRBJ2-5; D possibly corresponds to TRBD1 (6 bases). The ends were cut back, 3 bases at V and 3 bases at J, with 18 bases in the middle. Germline CDR1 is SGHRS and CDR2 is YFSETQ. This CDR3 contains 16 residues. CDR3 in DNA: TGCGCCAGCAGCTCGAGGGACACAGCTAAAGAAGAGACCCAGTACTTC. Protein: CASSSRDTAKEETQYF.

DNA of the CDR3: TGTGCCACCTCCCTGGAAAGCTCCTACAATGAGCAGTTCTTC. Amino acid sequence: CATSLESSYNEQFF. The chain carries TRBV10-3 and TRBJ2-1; D uncertain. The CDR3 is 14 residues long. V lost 10 bases, J lost 0 bases, and 13 bases lay in between. Germline V gene sequence: CDR1 ENHRY, CDR2 SYGVKD.

This clonotype appeared a few times. The gene calls are TRBV5-1 and TRBJ2-5; the D gene is possibly TRBD1 (5 bases). With 0 bases removed from V and 3 bases from J, the gap between germline ends came to 9 bases. The germline gives CDR1 SGHRS, CDR2 YFSETQ. The CDR3 loop spans 14 amino acids. CDR3 sequence (DNA): TGCGCCAGCAGCTTGGTGACAGTAGAAGAGACCCAGTACTTC. Its protein product is CASSLVTVEETQYF. The full variable domain, completed using reference TRBV5-1 and TRBJ2-5, is KAGVTQTPRYLIKTRGQQVTLSCSPISGHRSVSWYQQTPGQGLQFLFEYFSETQRNKGNFPGRFSGRQFSNSRSEMNVSTLELGDSALYLCASSLVTVEETQYFGPGTRLLVL.

This clonotype was observed a handful of times. The chain couples TRBV7-9 to TRBJ2-7, with a possible D match to TRBD2 (5 bases). Germline assignment: CDR1 SEHNR and CDR2 FQNEAQ (reference sequence). This CDR3 contains 14 residues. V shed 4 bases and J shed 3 bases, with 13 bases lying between them. DNA for the CDR3: TGTGCCAGCAGCTCTTGGCCGGGGAACTACGAGCAGTACTTC. Amino acids: CASSSWPGNYEQYF. The full variable domain, in which reference TRBV7-9 and TRBJ2-7 provide the parts outside the CDR3, is DTGVSQNPRHKITKRGQNVTFRCDPISEHNRLYWYRQTLGQGPEFLTYFQNEAQLEKSRLLSDRFSAERPKGSFSTLEIQRTEQGDSAMYLCASSSWPGNYEQYFGPGTRLTVT.